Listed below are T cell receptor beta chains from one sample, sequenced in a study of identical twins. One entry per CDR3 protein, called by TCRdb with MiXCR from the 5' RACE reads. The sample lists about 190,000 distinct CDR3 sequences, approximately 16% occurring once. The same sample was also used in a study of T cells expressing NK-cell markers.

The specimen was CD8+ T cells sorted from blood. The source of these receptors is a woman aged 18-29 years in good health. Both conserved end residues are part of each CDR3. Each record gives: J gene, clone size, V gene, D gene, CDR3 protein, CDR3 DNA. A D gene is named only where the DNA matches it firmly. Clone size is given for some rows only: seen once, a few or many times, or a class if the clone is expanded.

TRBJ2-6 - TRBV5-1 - CASSFRDTRTGANVLTF TGCGCCAGCAGCTTCCGGGACACCCGCACTGGGGCCAACGTCCTGACTTTC
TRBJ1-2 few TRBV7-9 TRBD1 CASSLGDRVGYGYTF TGTGCCAGCAGCTTAGGGGACAGGGTCGGATATGGCTACACCTTC
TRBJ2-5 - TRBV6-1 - CASSERRGVKETQYF TGTGCCAGCAGTGAAAGGCGGGGTGTCAAAGAGACCCAGTACTTC
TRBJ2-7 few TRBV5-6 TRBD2 CASSLRLAGRSYEQYF TGTGCCAGCAGCTTGCGGCTAGCGGGGAGATCCTACGAGCAGTACTTC
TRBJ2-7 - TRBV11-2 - CASSVGPGGFYEQYF TGTGCCAGCAGCGTAGGTCCAGGGGGGTTCTACGAGCAGTACTTC
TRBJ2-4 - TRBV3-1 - CASSQGPRNIQYF TGTGCCAGCAGCCAAGGACCGAGAAACATTCAGTACTTC
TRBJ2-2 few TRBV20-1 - CSARPGNTGELFF TGCAGTGCTAGACCGGGGAACACCGGGGAGCTGTTTTTT
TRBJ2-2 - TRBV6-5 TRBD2 CASSYAGTPGGTGELFF TGTGCCAGCAGTTACGCCGGGACCCCGGGAGGCACCGGGGAGCTGTTTTTT
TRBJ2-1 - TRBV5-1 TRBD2 CASSLLGLAGGFYEQFF TGCGCCAGCAGCTTACTAGGACTAGCGGGGGGATTTTATGAGCAGTTCTTC
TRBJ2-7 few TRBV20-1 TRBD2 CSAATSGRDLSYEQYF TGCAGTGCTGCCACTAGCGGGAGGGATCTTTCCTACGAGCAGTACTTC
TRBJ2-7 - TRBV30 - CAWRPTGTEQYF TGTGCCTGGAGACCTACAGGGACGGAGCAGTACTTC
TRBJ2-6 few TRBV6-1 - CASSLAFGEANVLTF TGTGCCAGCAGCCTAGCGTTCGGAGAGGCCAACGTCCTGACTTTC
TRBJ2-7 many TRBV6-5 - CASSSSGTHLYEQYF TGTGCCAGCAGTTCGTCCGGGACTCATCTCTACGAGCAGTACTTC
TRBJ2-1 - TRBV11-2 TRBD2 CASSLVSGVGEQFF TGTGCCAGCAGCTTAGTTAGCGGGGTTGGTGAGCAGTTCTTC
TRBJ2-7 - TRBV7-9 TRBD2 CASFPTGGEVQYF TGTGCCAGCTTCCCGACGGGGGGAGAGGTGCAGTACTTC
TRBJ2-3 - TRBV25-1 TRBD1 CASSGPGTGVTDTQYF TGTGCCAGCAGTGGGCCGGGGACAGGGGTGACAGATACGCAGTATTTT
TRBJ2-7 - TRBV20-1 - CSARLDEIKQYF TGCAGTGCTAGACTAGATGAAATCAAGCAGTACTTC
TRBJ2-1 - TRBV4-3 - CASRAGDEQFF TGCGCCAGCAGAGCGGGCGATGAGCAGTTCTTC
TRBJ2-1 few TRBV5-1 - CASRTAPQQFF TGCGCCAGCAGAACTGCCCCTCAGCAGTTCTTC
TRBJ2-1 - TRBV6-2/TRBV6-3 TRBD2 CASSYPGLAGAEQFF TGTGCCAGCAGTTACCCGGGACTAGCGGGAGCAGAGCAGTTCTTC
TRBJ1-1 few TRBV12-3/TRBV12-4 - CASLLGVNTEAFF TGTGCCAGTCTGCTTGGGGTGAACACTGAAGCTTTCTTT
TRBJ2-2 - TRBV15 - CATSRDPRRPRNTGELFF TGTGCCACCAGCAGAGATCCGCGCAGGCCTCGGAACACCGGGGAGCTGTTTTTT
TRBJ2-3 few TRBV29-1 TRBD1 CSVLDRVATDTQYF TGCAGCGTCCTAGACAGGGTTGCCACAGATACGCAGTATTTT
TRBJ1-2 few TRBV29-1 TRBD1 CSVGRTGEGNYGYTF TGCAGCGTCGGCCGGACAGGGGAGGGTAACTATGGCTACACCTTC
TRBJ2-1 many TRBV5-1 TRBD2 CASSLAGGTEQFF TGCGCCAGCAGCTTGGCGGGAGGAACTGAGCAGTTCTTC
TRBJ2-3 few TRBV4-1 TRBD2 CASSQDHLAGGTDTQYF TGCGCCAGCAGCCAAGATCACCTAGCGGGAGGCACAGATACGCAGTATTTT
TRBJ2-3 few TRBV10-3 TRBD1 CAISPDRASTDTQYF TGTGCCATCAGCCCGGACAGGGCTAGCACAGATACGCAGTATTTT
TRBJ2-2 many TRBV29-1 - CSVFPLGTGELFF TGCAGCGTTTTCCCCTTGGGCACCGGGGAGCTGTTTTTT
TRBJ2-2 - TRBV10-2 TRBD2 CATRRLAGGPNTGELFF TGCGCCACCAGGAGGCTAGCGGGAGGTCCGAACACCGGGGAGCTGTTTTTT
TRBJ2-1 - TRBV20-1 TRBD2 CSARDWEREGGNEQFF TGCAGTGCTAGAGATTGGGAGCGGGAGGGAGGTAATGAGCAGTTCTTC
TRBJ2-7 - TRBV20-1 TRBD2 CSANPIRDYSYEQYF TGCAGTGCCAACCCAATCCGGGACTACTCCTACGAGCAGTACTTC
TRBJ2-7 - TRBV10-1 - CASSERQGLNEQYF TGCGCCAGCAGTGAGAGGCAGGGACTCAACGAGCAGTACTTC
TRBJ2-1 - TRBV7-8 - CASSFVGGPSRFF TGTGCCAGCAGCTTTGTTGGCGGCCCCTCCCGGTTCTTC
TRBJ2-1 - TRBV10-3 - CAISESRRIYNEQFF TGTGCCATCAGTGAGAGTCGGCGGATCTACAATGAGCAGTTCTTC
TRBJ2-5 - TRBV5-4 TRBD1 CAGGQGRRTQYF TGTGCCGGGGGACAGGGCAGGAGGACCCAGTACTTC
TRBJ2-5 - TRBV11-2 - CASSFGVVRGETQYF TGTGCCAGCAGCTTCGGTGTCGTACGGGGGGAGACCCAGTACTTC
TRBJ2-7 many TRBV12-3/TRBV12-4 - CASSFGTSNEQYF TGTGCCAGCAGTTTCGGGACTTCCAACGAGCAGTACTTC
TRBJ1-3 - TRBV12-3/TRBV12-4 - CASSLTGISGNTIYF TGTGCCAGCAGTTTAACGGGAATCTCTGGAAACACCATATATTTT
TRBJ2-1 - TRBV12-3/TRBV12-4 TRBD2 CASQWTSAYNEQFF TGTGCCAGTCAATGGACTAGCGCTTACAATGAGCAGTTCTTC
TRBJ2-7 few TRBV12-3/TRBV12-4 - CASSPGTPGEQYF TGTGCCAGCAGTCCCGGGACCCCGGGCGAGCAGTACTTC
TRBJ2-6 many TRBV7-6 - CASSVIIEGANVLTF TGTGCCAGCAGCGTCATAATCGAGGGGGCCAACGTCCTGACTTTC
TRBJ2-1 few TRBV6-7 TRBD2 CASSYSGLAYNEQFF TGTGCCAGCAGTTACTCGGGACTAGCGTACAATGAGCAGTTCTTC
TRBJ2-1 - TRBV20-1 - CSASGSGVNEQFF TGCAGTGCTAGTGGGTCAGGGGTCAATGAGCAGTTCTTC
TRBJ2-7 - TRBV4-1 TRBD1 CASSQERGRTYEQYF TGCGCCAGCAGCCAAGAAAGGGGGCGTACCTACGAGCAGTACTTC
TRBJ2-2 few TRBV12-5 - CASGLVTGNTGELFF TGTGCTAGTGGTTTGGTGACTGGAAACACCGGGGAGCTGTTTTTT
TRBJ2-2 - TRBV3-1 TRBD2 CASSPIAGPRTGELFF TGTGCCAGCAGCCCAATAGCGGGGCCGAGGACCGGGGAGCTGTTTTTT
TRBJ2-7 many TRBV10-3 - CAISGPGIMDEQYF TGTGCCATCAGTGGACCCGGGATCATGGACGAGCAGTACTTC
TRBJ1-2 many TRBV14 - CASSQVQTYGYTF TGTGCCAGCAGCCAAGTCCAGACTTATGGCTACACCTTC
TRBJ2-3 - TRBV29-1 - CSVSGTDTQYF TGCAGCGTCTCGGGGACAGATACGCAGTATTTT
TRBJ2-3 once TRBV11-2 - CASSLPDALALSGDTQYF TGTGCCAGCAGCTTACCTGACGCACTAGCCCTTTCGGGAGATACGCAGTATTTT
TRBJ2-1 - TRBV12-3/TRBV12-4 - CASSPGLGEQFF TGTGCCAGCAGCCCTGGGCTCGGGGAGCAGTTCTTC
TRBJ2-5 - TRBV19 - CASSTGVKTQYF TGTGCCAGTAGTACAGGGGTAAAGACCCAGTACTTC
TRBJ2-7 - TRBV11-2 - CASSRGEQYF TGTGCCAGCAGCCGAGGGGAGCAGTACTTC
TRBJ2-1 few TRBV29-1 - CSVGHNEQFF TGCAGCGTGGGACACAATGAGCAGTTCTTC
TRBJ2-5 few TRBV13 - CASSLTSETQYF TGTGCCAGCAGCTTGACTTCGGAGACCCAGTACTTC
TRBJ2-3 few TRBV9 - CASSVDGGPSDTQYF TGTGCCAGCAGCGTAGATGGGGGTCCCTCAGATACGCAGTATTTT
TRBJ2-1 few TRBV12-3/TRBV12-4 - CASIEGSSYNEQFF TGTGCCAGCATTGAGGGGTCCTCCTACAATGAGCAGTTCTTC
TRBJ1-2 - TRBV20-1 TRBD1 CSARPAGGSGYTF TGCAGTGCTAGACCCGCAGGGGGATCTGGCTACACCTTC
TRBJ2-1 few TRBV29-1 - CSVGPFRGNEQFF TGCAGCGTTGGGCCATTCCGAGGCAATGAGCAGTTCTTC
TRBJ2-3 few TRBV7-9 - CATLISGNTDTQYF TGTGCCACCCTAATTAGCGGAAACACAGATACGCAGTATTTT